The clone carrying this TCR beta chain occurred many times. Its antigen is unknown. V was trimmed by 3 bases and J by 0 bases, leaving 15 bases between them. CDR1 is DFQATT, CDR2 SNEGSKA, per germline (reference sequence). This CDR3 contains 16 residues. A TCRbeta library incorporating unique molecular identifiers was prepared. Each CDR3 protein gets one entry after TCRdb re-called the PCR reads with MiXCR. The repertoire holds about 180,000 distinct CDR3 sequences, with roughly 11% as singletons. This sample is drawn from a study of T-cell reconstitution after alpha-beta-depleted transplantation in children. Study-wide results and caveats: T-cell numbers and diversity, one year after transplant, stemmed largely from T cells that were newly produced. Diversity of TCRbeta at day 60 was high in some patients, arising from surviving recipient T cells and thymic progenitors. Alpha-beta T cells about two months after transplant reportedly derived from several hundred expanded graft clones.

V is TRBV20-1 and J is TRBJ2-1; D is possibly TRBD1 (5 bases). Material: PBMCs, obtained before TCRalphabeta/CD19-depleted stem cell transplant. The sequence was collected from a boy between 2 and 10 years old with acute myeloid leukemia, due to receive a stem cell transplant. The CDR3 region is CSASEGHLLSYNEQFF. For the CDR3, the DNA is TGCAGTGCTAGTGAAGGACATCTCCTCTCCTACAATGAGCAGTTCTTC.